This TCR beta chain is drawn from a study of blood T cell repertoires in COVID-19. Overall study context: Specimens from acute and convalescent COVID-19 originated in the United States, Italy and Spain. In each case, the material was cDNA or gDNA derived from T cells, B-cell-depleted T cells, or PBMCs.

The sample holds a few counts of this clone. Some clones are missing from TCRdb's copy, which holds only in-frame ones; the method was immunoSEQ multiplex PCR. The sample shows about 350,000 clones, around nine tenths of them seen only once. Losses at the gene ends were 5 bases for V and 2 bases for J; bases not matched to a gene: 4. The V gene's germline CDR1 is LGHDT and CDR2 YNNKEL (reference sequence). The CDR3 totals 14 residues. The Seattle patients joined while their infection was active and were tracked longitudinally afterward. The chain employs TRBV3-1 (or the pseudogene TRBV3-2) and TRBJ1-1; 8 bases align to TRBD1. The material sequenced was peripheral blood. The clonotype comes from a woman in her fifties or sixties with COVID-19, enrolled during active disease. The CDR3 DNA reads as TGTGCCAGCAGCTATCAGGGGGCTAACACTGAAGCTTTCTTT. Amino acid sequence: CASSYQGANTEAFF.